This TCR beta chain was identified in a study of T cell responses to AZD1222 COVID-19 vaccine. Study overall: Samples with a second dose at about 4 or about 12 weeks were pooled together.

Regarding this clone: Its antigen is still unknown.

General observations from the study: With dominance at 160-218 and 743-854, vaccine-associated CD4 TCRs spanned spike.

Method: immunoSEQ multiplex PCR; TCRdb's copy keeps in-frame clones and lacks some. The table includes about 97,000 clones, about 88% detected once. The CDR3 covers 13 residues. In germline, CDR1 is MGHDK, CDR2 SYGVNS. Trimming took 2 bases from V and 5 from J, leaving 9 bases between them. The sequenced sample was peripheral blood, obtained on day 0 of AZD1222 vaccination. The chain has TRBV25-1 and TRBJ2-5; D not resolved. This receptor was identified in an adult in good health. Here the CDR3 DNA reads TGTGCCAGCAGTGAAATTGGCATGGAGACCCAGTACTTC. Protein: CASSEIGMETQYF.